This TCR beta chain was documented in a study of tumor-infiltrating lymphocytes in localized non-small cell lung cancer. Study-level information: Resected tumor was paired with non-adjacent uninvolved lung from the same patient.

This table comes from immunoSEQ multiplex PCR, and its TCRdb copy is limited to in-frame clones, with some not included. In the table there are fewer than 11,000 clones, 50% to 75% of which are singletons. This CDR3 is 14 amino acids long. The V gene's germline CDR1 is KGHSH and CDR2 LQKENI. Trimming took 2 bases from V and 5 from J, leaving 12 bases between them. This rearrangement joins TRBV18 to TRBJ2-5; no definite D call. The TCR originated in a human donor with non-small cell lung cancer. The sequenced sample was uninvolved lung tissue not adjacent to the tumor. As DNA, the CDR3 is TGTGCCAGCTCACCAAGTATTCAGTTGGAGACCCAGTACTTC. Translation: CASSPSIQLETQYF.